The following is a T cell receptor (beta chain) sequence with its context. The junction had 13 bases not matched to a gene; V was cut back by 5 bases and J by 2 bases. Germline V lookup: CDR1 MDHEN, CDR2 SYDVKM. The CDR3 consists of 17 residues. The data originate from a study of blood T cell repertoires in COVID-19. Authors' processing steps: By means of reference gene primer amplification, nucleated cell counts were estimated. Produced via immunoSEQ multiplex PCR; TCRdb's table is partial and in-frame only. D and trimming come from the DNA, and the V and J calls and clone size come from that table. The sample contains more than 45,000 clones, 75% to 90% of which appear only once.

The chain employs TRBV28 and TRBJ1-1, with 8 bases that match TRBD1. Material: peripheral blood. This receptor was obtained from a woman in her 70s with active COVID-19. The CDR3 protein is CASSTMGQELSNTEAFF. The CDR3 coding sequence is TGTGCCAGCAGTACAATGGGACAGGAACTCTCAAACACTGAAGCTTTCTTT.